This TCR beta chain was sequenced in a study of blood T cell repertoires in COVID-19. About the research overall: Sites across the United States, Italy and Spain contributed samples from acute and convalescent COVID-19.

V trimming: 0 bases; J trimming: 6 bases; junction bases outside the gene matches: 0. The germline V gene has CDR1 SGHRS and CDR2 YFSETQ. The CDR3 is 12 residues long. Sequencing used immunoSEQ multiplex PCR; TCRdb keeps in-frame clones, though not all of them. The sample holds approximately 130,000 clones, 88% seen once. Sample: peripheral blood. The clonotype was recovered from a man aged 50 or older with acute or convalescent COVID-19. The chain links TRBV5-1 to TRBJ2-7; TRBD1 aligns across 7 bases. The CDR3 spells CASSLGQGEQYF. Written as DNA, the CDR3 is TGCGCCAGCAGCTTGGGACAGGGCGAGCAGTACTTC.